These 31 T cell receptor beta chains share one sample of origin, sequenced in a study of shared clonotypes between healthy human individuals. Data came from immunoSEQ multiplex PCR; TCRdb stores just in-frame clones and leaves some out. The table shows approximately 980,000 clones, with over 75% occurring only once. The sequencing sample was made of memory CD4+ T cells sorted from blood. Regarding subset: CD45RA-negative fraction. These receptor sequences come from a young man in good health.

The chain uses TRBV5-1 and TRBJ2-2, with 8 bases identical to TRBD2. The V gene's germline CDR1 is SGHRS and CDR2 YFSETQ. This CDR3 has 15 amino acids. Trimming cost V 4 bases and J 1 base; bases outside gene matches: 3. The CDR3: CASSLGLVNTGELFF. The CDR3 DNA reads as TGCGCCAGCAGCCTGGGACTAGTGAACACCGGGGAGCTGTTTTTT.

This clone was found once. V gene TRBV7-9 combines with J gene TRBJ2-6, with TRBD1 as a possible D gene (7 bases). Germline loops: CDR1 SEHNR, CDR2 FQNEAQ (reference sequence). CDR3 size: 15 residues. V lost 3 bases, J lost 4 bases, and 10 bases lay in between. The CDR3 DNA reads TGTGCCAGCAGCTTGGAGGGGGCCGGGGCCAACGTCCTGACTTTC. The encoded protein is CASSLEGAGANVLTF.

This CDR3 is CASSELGVGAFF. As DNA, the CDR3 is TGTGCCAGCAGTGAATTAGGGGTTGGAGCTTTCTTT. The V call is TRBV25-1, the J call TRBJ1-1; D may be TRBD1 (5 bases). Deletions cut 1 base from V and 10 bases from J, with 10 bases between. From germline, CDR1 is MGHDK and CDR2 SYGVNS. The length of the CDR3 is 12 residues.

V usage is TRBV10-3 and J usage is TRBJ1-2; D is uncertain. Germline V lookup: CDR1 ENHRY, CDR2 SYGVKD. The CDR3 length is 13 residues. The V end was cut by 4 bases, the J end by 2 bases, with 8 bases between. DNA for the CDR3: TGTGCCATCAGTGGGCGGGCGAACTATGGCTACACCTTC. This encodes CAISGRANYGYTF.

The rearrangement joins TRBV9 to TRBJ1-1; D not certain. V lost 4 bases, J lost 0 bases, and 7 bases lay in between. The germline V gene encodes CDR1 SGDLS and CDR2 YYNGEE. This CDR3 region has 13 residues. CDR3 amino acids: CASSFSLNTEAFF. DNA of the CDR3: TGTGCCAGCAGCTTCAGCTTGAACACTGAAGCTTTCTTT.

For the CDR3, the DNA is TGCGCCAGCAGCTTTCCCGGCGGGGGCGATGAGCAGTTCTTC. Encoded protein: CASSFPGGGDEQFF. The V gene is TRBV5-1, the J gene TRBJ2-1, with D possibly matching TRBD2 (7 bases). V lost 2 bases to trimming and J lost 8 bases, with 14 bases between them. The V gene's germline CDR1 is SGHRS and CDR2 YFSETQ. The CDR3 is made up of 14 amino acids.

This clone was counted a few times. For the CDR3, the DNA is TGTGCCTGGAAGGACAGAATCTCTGGAAACACCATATATTTT. It yields the protein CAWKDRISGNTIYF. The chain uses TRBV30 and TRBJ1-3; D may be TRBD1 (6 bases). The CDR3 sequence is 14 residues long. The germline CDR1 and CDR2 sequences are GTSNPN and SVGIG (reference sequence). Trimming took 4 bases from V and 0 from J, leaving 10 bases between them.

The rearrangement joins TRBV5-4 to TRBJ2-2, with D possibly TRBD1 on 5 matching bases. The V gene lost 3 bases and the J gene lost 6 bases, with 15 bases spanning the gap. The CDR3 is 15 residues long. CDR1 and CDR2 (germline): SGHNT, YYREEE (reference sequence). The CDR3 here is CASSSIGQTPGELFF. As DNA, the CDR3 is TGTGCCAGCAGCTCAATCGGACAAACCCCCGGGGAGCTGTTTTTT.

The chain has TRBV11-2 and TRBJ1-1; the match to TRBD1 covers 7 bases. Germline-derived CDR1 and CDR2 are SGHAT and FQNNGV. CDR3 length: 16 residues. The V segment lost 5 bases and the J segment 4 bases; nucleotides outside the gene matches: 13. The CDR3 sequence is CASSVTTGPAGTEAFF. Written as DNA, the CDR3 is TGTGCCAGCAGCGTTACGACAGGGCCCGCCGGCACTGAAGCTTTCTTT.

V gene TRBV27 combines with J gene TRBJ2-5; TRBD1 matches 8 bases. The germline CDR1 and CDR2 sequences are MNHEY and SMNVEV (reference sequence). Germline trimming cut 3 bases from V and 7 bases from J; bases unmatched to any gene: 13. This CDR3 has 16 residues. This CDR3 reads CASSFVRGPDLRTQYF. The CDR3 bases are TGTGCCAGCAGTTTTGTCAGGGGGCCCGATCTCCGGACCCAGTACTTC.

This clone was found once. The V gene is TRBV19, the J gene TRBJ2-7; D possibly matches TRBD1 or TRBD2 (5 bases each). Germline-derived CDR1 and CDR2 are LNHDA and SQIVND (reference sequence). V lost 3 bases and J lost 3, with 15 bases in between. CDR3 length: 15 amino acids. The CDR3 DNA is TGTGCCAGTAGTATTTCGGCCGGGGCCGTCTACGAGCAGTACTTC. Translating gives CASSISAGAVYEQYF.

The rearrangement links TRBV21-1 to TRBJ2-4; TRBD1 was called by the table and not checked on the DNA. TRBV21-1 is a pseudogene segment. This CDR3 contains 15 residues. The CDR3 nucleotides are TGTGCCAGCTGGGAGACAGGTATAGCCAAAAACATTCAGTACTTC. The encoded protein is CASWETGIAKNIQYF.

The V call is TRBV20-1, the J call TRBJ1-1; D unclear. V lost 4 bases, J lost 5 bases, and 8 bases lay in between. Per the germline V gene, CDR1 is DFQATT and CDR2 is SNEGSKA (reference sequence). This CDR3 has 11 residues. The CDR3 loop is CSAILGTEAFF. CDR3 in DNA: TGCAGTGCTATCCTGGGTACTGAAGCTTTCTTT.

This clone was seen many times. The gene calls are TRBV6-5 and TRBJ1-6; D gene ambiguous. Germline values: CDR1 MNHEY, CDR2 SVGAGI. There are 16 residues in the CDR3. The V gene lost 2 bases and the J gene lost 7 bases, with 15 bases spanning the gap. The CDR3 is CASSYRPRAGNSPLHF. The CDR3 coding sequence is TGTGCCAGCAGTTACCGACCGAGGGCCGGCAATTCACCCCTCCACTTT.

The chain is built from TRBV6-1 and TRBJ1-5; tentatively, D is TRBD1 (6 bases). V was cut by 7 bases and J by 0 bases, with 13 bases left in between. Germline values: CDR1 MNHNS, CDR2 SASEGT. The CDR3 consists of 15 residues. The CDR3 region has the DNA TGTGCCAGCAAGGGGGACCTATATAGCAATCAGCCCCAGCATTTT. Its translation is CASKGDLYSNQPQHF.

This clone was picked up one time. For the CDR3, the DNA is TGTGCCAGCAGCTTCGACAGGGGGCCCTACAATGAGCAGTTCTTC. Translating gives CASSFDRGPYNEQFF. The chain links TRBV7-9 to TRBJ2-1; 10 bases are a match to TRBD1. The CDR3 is 15 residues long. Trimming cost V 3 bases and J 2 bases; bases outside gene matches: 1. Germline CDR1 and CDR2: SEHNR and FQNEAQ (reference sequence).

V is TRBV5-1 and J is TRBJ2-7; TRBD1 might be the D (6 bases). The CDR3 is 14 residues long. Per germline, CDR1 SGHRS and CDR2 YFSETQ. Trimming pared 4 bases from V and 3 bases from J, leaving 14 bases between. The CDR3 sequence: CASSPFDRNYEQYF. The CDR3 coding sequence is TGCGCCAGCAGCCCCTTCGACAGGAACTACGAGCAGTACTTC.

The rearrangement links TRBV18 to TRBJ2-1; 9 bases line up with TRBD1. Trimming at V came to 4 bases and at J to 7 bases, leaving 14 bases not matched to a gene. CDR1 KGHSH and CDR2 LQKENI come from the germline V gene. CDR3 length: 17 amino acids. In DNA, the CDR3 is TGTGCCAGCTCACACCAGATGAGGGGACAGGGTCCTAATGAGCAGTTCTTC. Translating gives CASSHQMRGQGPNEQFF.

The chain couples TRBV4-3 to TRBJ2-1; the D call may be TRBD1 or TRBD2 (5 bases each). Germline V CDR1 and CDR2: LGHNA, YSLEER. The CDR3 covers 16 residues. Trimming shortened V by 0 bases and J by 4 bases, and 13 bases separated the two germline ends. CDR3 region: CASSQDSLGGYNEQFF. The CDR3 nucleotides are TGCGCCAGCAGCCAAGACTCTCTTGGGGGTTACAATGAGCAGTTCTTC.

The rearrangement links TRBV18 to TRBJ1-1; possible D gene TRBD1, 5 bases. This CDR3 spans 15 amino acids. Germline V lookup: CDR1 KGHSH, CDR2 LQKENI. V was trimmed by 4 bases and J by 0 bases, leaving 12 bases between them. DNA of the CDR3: TGTGCCAGCTCACAATCAGGGATCTTGAACACTGAAGCTTTCTTT. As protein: CASSQSGILNTEAFF.

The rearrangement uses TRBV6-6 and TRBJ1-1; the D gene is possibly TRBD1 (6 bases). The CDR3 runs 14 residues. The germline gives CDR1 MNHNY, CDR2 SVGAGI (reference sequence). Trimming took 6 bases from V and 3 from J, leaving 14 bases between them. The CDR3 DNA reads TGTGCCAGCAGGGTAACAGGGAAGGACACTGAAGCTTTCTTT. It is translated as CASRVTGKDTEAFF.

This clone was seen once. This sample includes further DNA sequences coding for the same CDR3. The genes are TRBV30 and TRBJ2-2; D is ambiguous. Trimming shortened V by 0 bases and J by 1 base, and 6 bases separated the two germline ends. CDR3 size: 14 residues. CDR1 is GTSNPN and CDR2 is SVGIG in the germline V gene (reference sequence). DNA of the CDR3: TGTGCCTGGAGTGTCGGGCTGAACACCGGGGAGCTGTTTTTT. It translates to CAWSVGLNTGELFF.

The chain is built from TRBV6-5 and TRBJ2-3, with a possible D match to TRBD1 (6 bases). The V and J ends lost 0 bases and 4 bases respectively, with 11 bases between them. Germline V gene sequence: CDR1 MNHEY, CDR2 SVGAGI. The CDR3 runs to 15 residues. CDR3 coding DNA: TGTGCCAGCAGTTACTCGAACAGGGAAGCAGATACGCAGTATTTT. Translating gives CASSYSNREADTQYF.

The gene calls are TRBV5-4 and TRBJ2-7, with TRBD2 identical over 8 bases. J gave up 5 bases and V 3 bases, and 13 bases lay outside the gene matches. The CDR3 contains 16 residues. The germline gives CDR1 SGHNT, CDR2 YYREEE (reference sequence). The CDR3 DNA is TGTGCCAGCAGCTCTGGGGGGAGCGGGAGTTTCAACGAGCAGTACTTC. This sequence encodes CASSSGGSGSFNEQYF.

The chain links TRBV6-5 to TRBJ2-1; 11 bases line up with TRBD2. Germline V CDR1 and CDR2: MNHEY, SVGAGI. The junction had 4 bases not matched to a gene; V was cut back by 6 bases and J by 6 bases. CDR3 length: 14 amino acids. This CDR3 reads CASRGGLAVNEQFF. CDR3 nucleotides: TGTGCCAGCAGGGGGGGACTAGCGGTCAATGAGCAGTTCTTC.

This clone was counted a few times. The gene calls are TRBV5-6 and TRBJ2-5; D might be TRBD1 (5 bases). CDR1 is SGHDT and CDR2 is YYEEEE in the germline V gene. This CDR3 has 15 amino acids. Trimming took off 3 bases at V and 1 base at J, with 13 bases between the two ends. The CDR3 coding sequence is TGTGCCAGCAGCTCCCTCGACAGTAGCCAAGAGACCCAGTACTTC. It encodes CASSSLDSSQETQYF. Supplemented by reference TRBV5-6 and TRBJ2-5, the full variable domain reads DAGVTQSPTHLIKTRGQQVTLRCSPKSGHDTVSWYQQALGQGPQFIFQYYEEEERQRGNFPDRFSGHQFPNYSSELNVNALLLGDSALYLCASSSLDSSQETQYFGPGTRLLVL.

The CDR3 here is CASSGAGNTEAFF. The CDR3 DNA sequence: TGTGCCAGCAGTGGGGCGGGTAACACTGAAGCTTTCTTT. This chain uses TRBV7-9 with TRBJ1-1; D perhaps matches TRBD1 (5 bases). V was trimmed by 6 bases and J by 2 bases, leaving 10 bases between them. This CDR3 has 13 amino acids. Germline V gives CDR1 SEHNR, CDR2 FQNEAQ (reference sequence).

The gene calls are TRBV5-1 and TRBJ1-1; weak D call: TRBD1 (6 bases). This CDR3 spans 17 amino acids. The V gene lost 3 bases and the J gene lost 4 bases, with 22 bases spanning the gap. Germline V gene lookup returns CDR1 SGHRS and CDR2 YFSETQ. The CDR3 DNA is TGCGCCAGCAGCTCAGCGACCAACAGGGCATTCCCCACTGAAGCTTTCTTT. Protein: CASSSATNRAFPTEAFF.

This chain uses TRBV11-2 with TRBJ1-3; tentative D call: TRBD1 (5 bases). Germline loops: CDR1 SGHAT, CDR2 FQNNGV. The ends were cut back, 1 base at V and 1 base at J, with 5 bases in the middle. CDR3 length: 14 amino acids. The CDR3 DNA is TGTGCCAGCAGCTTAGCAGGGTCTGGAAACACCATATATTTT. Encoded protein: CASSLAGSGNTIYF.

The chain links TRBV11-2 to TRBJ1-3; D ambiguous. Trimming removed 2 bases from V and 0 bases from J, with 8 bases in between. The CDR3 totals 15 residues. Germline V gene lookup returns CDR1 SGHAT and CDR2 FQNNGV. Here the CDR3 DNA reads TGTGCCAGCAGCTTAAGCGGTTTCTCTGGAAACACCATATATTTT. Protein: CASSLSGFSGNTIYF.

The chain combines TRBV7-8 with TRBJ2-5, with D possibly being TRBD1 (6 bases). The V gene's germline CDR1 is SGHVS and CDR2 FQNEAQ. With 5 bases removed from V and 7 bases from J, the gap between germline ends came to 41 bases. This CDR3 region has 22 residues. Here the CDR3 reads CASSRQGIGGGFLSAPLGTQYF. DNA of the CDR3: TGTGCCAGCAGCAGGCAGGGGATCGGAGGAGGTTTCTTGTCTGCCCCGTTAGGGACCCAGTACTTC.